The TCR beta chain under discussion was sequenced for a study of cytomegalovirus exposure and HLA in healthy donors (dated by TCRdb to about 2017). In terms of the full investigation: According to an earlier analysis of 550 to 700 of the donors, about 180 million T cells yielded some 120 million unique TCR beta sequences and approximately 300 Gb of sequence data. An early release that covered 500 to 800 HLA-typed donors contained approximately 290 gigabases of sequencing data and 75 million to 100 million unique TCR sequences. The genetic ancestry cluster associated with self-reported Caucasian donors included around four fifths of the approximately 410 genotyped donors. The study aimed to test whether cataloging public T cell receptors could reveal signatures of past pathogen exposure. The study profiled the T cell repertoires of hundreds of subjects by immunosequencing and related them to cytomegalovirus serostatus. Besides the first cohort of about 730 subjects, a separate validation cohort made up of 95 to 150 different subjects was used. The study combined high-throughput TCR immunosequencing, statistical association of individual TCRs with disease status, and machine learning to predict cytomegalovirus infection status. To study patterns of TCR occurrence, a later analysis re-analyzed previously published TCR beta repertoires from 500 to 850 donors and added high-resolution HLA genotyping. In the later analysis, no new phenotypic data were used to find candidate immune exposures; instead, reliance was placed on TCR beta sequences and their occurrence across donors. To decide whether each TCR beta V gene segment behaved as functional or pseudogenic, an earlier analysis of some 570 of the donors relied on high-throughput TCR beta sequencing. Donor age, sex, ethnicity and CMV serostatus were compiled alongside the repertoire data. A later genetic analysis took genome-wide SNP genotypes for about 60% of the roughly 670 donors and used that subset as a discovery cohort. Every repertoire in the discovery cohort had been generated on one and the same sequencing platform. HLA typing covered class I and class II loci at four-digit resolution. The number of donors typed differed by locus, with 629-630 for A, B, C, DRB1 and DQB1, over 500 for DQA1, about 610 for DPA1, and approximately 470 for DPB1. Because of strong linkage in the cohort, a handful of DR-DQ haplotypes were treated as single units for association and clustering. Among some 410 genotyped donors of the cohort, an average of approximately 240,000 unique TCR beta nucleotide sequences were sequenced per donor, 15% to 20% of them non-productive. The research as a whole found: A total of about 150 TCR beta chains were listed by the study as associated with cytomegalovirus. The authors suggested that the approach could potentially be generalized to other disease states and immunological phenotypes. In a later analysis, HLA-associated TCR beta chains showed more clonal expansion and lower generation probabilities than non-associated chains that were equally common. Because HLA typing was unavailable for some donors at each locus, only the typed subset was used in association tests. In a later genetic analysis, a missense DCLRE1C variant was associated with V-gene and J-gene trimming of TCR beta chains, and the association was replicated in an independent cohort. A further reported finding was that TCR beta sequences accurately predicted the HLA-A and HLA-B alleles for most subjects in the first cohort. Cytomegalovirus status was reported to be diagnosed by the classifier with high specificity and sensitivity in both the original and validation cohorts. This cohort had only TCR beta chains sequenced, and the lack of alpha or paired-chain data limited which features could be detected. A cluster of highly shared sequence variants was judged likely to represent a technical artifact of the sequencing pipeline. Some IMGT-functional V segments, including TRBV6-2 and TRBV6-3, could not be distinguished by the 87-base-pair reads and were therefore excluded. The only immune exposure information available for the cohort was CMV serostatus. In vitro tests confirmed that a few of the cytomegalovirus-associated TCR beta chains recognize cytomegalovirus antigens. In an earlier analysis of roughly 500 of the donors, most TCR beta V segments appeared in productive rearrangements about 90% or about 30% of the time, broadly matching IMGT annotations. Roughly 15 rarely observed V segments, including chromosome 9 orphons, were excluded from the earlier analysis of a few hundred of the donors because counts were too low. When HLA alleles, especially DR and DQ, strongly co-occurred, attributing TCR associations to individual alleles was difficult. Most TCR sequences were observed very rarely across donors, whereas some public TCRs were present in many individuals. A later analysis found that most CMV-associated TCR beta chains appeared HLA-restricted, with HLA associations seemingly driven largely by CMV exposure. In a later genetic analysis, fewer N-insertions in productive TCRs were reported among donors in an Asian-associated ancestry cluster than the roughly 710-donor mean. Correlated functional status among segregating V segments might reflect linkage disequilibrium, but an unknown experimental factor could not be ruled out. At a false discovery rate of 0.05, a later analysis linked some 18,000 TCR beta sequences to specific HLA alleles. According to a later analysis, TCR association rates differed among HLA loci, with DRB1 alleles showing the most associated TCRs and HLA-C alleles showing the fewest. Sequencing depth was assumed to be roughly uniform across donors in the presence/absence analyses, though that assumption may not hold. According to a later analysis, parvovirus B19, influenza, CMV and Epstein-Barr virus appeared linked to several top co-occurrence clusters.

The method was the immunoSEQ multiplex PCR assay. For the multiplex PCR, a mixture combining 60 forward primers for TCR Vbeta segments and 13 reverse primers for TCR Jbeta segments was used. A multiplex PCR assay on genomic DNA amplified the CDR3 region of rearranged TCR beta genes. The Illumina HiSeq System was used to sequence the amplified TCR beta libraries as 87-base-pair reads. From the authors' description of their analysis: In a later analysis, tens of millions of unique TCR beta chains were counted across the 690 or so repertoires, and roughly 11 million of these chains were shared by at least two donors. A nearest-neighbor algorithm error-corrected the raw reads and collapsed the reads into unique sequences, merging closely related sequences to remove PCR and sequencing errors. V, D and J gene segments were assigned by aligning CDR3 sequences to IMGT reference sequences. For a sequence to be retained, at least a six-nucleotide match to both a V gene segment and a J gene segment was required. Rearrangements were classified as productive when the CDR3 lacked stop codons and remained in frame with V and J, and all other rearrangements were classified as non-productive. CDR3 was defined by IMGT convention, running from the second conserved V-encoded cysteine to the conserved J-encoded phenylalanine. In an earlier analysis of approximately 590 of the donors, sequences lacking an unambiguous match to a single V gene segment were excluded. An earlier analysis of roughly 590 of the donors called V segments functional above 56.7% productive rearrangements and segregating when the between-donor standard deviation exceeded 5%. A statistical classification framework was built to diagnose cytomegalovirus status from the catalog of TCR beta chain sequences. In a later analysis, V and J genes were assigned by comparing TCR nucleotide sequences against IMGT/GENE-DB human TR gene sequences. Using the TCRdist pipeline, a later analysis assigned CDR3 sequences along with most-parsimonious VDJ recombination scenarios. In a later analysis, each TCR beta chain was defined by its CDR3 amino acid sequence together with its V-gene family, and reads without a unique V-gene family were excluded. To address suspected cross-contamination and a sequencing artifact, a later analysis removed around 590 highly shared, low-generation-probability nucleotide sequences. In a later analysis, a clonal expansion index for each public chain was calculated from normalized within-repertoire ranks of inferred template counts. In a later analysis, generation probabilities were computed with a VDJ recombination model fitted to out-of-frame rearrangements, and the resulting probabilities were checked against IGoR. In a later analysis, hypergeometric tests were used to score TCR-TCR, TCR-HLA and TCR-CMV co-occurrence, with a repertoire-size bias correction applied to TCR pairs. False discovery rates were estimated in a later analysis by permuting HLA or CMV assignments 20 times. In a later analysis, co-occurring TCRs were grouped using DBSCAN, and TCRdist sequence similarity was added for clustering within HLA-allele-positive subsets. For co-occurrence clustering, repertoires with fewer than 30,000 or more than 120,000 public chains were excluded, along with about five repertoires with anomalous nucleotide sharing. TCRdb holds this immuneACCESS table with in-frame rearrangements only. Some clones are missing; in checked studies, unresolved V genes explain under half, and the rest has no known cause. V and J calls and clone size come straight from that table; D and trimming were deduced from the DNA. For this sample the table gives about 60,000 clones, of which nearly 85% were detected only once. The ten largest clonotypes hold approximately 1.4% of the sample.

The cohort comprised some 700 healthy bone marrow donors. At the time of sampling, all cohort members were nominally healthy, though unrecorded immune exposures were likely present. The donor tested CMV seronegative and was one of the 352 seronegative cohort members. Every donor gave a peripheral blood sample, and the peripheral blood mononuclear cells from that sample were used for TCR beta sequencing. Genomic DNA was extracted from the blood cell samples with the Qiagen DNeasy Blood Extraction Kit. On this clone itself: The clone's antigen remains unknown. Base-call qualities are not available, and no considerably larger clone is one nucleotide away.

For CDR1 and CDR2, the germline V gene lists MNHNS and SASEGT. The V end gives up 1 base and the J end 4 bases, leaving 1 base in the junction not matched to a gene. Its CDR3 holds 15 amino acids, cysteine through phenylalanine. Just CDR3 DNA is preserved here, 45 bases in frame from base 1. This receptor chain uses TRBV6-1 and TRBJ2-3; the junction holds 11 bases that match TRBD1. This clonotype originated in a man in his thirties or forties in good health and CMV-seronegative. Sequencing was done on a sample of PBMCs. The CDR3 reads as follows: CASSEGTGGADTQYF. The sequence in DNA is TGTGCCAGCAGTGAAGGGACAGGGGGCGCAGATACGCAGTATTTT.